This TCR beta chain was documented in a study of T cell responses to AZD1222 COVID-19 vaccine. Sequenced by immunoSEQ multiplex PCR; TCRdb stores in-frame clones only, minus some. The sample consists of about 120,000 clones, about 88% of them appearing once. This clone has a single count. Trimming stripped 3 bases from V and 3 bases from J, with 9 bases between. CDR3 size: 14 residues. The germline V gene encodes CDR1 SGDLS and CDR2 YYNGEE. The origin of this receptor is an adult in good health. This specimen consisted of peripheral blood, obtained on day 0 of AZD1222 vaccination. V is TRBV9 and J is TRBJ1-4; D is unclear. This CDR3 reads CASSAGEANEKLFF. The CDR3 DNA reads as TGTGCCAGCAGCGCGGGAGAGGCTAATGAAAAACTGTTTTTT.